These 28 T cell receptor beta chains were sequenced from one sample in a study of vaccination and CD4 T cells after COVID-19 (dated by TCRdb to between 2021 and 2023). The sample's treatment or condition, from its label and the paper: roughly ten-day PBMC culture with coronavirus spike peptide pools or control peptides (ViraFEST assay). CD4+ T cells from unexposed donors were collected before the COVID-19 pandemic (2011-2018). Library construction relied on PCR. Sequencing instrument: Illumina iSeq 100. DNA from cultured CD4+ T cells underwent TCR sequencing with the Oncomine TCR Beta short-read assay at the Johns Hopkins FTIC core. TCRdb itself trimmed the public reads at Q25 with fastp, ran MiXCR and retained productive beta chains. Entries that share a CDR3 protein sequence are merged under the most common genes and DNA. Here the sample has some 6,600 distinct CDR3 sequences; 45% to 60% occur a single time. The ten largest clonotypes hold about 42% of the sample.

These receptors are not linked to any known antigen. Sample: CD4+ T cells from blood, cultured in vitro. The source of these receptors is a human donor in good health.

The chain carries TRBV7-9 and TRBJ2-7; D is possibly TRBD1 or TRBD2 (6 bases each). Germline values: CDR1 SEHNR, CDR2 FQNEAQ (reference sequence). Trimming removed 2 bases from V and 4 bases from J, with 21 bases in between. The CDR3 is made up of 17 amino acids. The CDR3 bases are TGTGCCAGCAGCTTACCTAGCGTGAAACAGGGTCAATACGAGCAGTACTTC. It is translated as CASSLPSVKQGQYEQYF.

V is TRBV9 and J is TRBJ1-1; possibly TRBD1 for D (6 bases). Deletions cut 4 bases from V and 6 bases from J, with 16 bases between. This CDR3 contains 14 residues. Germline CDR1 and CDR2: SGDLS and YYNGEE. The CDR3 here is CASSPRDYRAEAFF. CDR3 DNA sequence: TGTGCCAGCAGCCCTAGAGATTACAGGGCTGAAGCTTTCTTT.

The chain has TRBV6-4 and TRBJ2-3; 9 bases line up with TRBD1. Germline trimming cut 0 bases from V and 0 bases from J; bases unmatched to any gene: 1. CDR1 and CDR2 (germline): MRHNA, SNTAGT. There are 16 residues in the CDR3. The CDR3 DNA sequence: TGTGCCAGCAGTGACTCGGGGACAGGGAGCACAGATACGCAGTATTTT. Protein sequence: CASSDSGTGSTDTQYF.

The CDR3: CSARFVSREQYF. Written as DNA, the CDR3 is TGCAGTGCTAGATTTGTCTCGCGCGAGCAGTACTTC. This chain uses TRBV20-1 with TRBJ2-7, with D unresolved. In germline, CDR1 is DFQATT, CDR2 SNEGSKA (reference sequence). V was clipped by 2 bases and J by 6 bases, with 11 bases between them. The CDR3 consists of 12 residues.

This clonotype was counted a single time. DNA of the CDR3: TGTGCCAGCAGGGGGACAGGGGAGGAGACCCAGTACTTC. Protein sequence: CASRGTGEETQYF. This chain uses TRBV6-2 or TRBV6-3 with TRBJ2-5, with TRBD1 identical over 10 bases. The CDR3 extends over 13 amino acids. CDR1 and CDR2 from the germline V gene are MNHEY and SVGEGT. The junction had 3 bases not matched to a gene; V was cut back by 6 bases and J by 5 bases.

The chain combines TRBV12-3 or TRBV12-4 with TRBJ2-2; a weak D match, TRBD1 (6 bases). The CDR3 covers 17 residues. Between the trimmed V and J ends, which lost 5 bases and 7 bases, there was a span of 23 bases. DNA for the CDR3: TGTGCCAGCAGTAAAGACAAGCTCATGAGAGGGGGCGGGGAGCTGTTTTTT. Protein product: CASSKDKLMRGGGELFF.

The chain is built from TRBV20-1 and TRBJ1-1; D gene uncertain. The CDR3 is 12 amino acids. Trimming pared 3 bases from V and 4 bases from J, leaving 9 bases between. Germline loops: CDR1 DFQATT, CDR2 SNEGSKA (reference sequence). CDR3 DNA sequence: TGCAGTGCTAGTCCGCAAATCACTGAAGCTTTCTTT. Encoded protein: CSASPQITEAFF.

The J gene is TRBJ2-7, the V gene TRBV4-1; 8 bases agree with TRBD2. This CDR3 spans 17 amino acids. Germline V gene data show CDR1 as MGHRA and CDR2 as YSYEKL. V shed 0 bases and J 9 bases; nucleotides not matched to a gene: 16. CDR3 coding DNA: TGCGCCAGCAGCCAAGAAGGAGGCGGGAGGCCGAAGGTGGCGCAGTACTTC. It codes for CASSQEGGGRPKVAQYF.

This chain connects TRBV12-3 or TRBV12-4 to TRBJ1-2; a possible D gene is TRBD1 (5 bases). V was shortened by 2 bases and J by 1 base, with 11 bases between the two germline ends. This CDR3 is built from 15 residues. DNA of the CDR3: TGTGCCAGCAGTTTACAGGCAGGGAGTAACTATGGCTACACCTTC. It specifies CASSLQAGSNYGYTF.

The chain couples TRBV20-1 to TRBJ2-3; D possibly matches TRBD1 or TRBD2 (5 bases each). The V gene lost 1 base and the J gene lost 4 bases, with 18 bases spanning the gap. This CDR3 region has 16 residues. Germline V gives CDR1 DFQATT, CDR2 SNEGSKA (reference sequence). The CDR3 DNA follows: TGCAGTGCTAGAGCCGCCGACTGGGGGTCCGCAGATACGCAGTATTTT. This sequence encodes CSARAADWGSADTQYF.

V is TRBV6-1 and J is TRBJ1-2; weak D call: TRBD1 (6 bases). In germline, CDR1 is MNHNS, CDR2 SASEGT. The CDR3 extends over 13 amino acids. V was shortened by 6 bases and J by 8 bases, with 16 bases between the two germline ends. The CDR3 region has the DNA TGTGCCAGCAGAAACACGCGCGGGGGCGGCTACACCTTC. Amino acids: CASRNTRGGGYTF.

This clonotype was seen a few times. The rearrangement joins TRBV7-9 to TRBJ1-3; 8 nucleotides align to TRBD1. This CDR3 has 15 amino acids. Per germline, CDR1 SEHNR and CDR2 FQNEAQ (reference sequence). With V trimmed by 2 bases and J by 3 bases, 3 bases remained unmatched. The CDR3 bases are TGTGCCAGCAGCTTACAGGGGGCTGTTGGAAACACCATATATTTT. Translation: CASSLQGAVGNTIYF.

The J gene is TRBJ1-6, the V gene TRBV19, with 7 bases lining up with TRBD1. V shed 9 bases, J shed 10 bases, and the junction held 9 bases outside the gene matches. Looked up from germline, CDR1 is LNHDA and CDR2 is SQIVND (reference sequence). CDR3 length equals 13 residues. CDR3 in amino acids: CARTGALRSPLHF. CDR3 nucleotide sequence: TGTGCCAGAACAGGGGCCCTACGGTCACCCCTCCACTTT.

The rearrangement joins TRBV5-5 to TRBJ1-1, with unresolved D. The V end was cut by 4 bases, the J end by 4 bases, with 20 bases between. CDR3 size: 16 residues. The germline gives CDR1 SGHKS, CDR2 YYEKEE (reference sequence). This CDR3 is CASSPRTGGVGTEAFF. The CDR3 nucleotides read TGTGCCAGCAGCCCTCGGACGGGCGGTGTGGGCACTGAAGCTTTCTTT.

The sample holds a few counts of this clonotype. The rearrangement links TRBV27 to TRBJ1-5; D unresolved. Trimming pared 5 bases from V and 14 bases from J, leaving 19 bases between. There are 13 residues in the CDR3. CDR1 and CDR2 (germline): MNHEY, SMNVEV (reference sequence). The CDR3 DNA follows: TGTGCCAGCAGTCCAACGGGCCTACATAAGAAGCATTTT. This translates into CASSPTGLHKKHF.

This clonotype was detected only a few times. This chain uses TRBV6-1 with TRBJ2-5; TRBD2 matches 8 bases. Unmatched junction bases numbered 8, after V lost 4 bases and J lost 4 bases. Germline CDR1 and CDR2: MNHNS and SASEGT. This CDR3 region has 15 residues. CDR3 DNA sequence: TGTGCCAGCAGTGTTGTCGGGGGGGCCGCAGAGACCCAGTACTTC. Amino acid sequence: CASSVVGGAAETQYF.

This clonotype was observed a few times. This chain links TRBV10-1 with TRBJ2-3; D perhaps matches TRBD2 (6 bases). From germline, CDR1 is WNHNN and CDR2 SYGVQD (reference sequence). V lost 0 bases to trimming and J lost 4 bases, with 11 bases between them. CDR3 length: 15 residues. CDR3 DNA sequence: TGCGCCAGCAGTGAGTCGGGACTGGGAGCAGATACGCAGTATTTT. Translating gives CASSESGLGADTQYF.

The chain couples TRBV5-4 to TRBJ1-1; D may be TRBD1 (6 bases). CDR1 is SGHNT, CDR2 YYREEE, per germline (reference sequence). This CDR3 spans 14 amino acids. V dropped 0 bases and J dropped 11 bases, with 17 bases sitting between them. The CDR3 DNA sequence: TGTGCCAGCAGCTTGGGAGGGGGGCGTCGTGTGGCTTTCTTT. It codes for CASSLGGGRRVAFF.

The genes are TRBV7-2 and TRBJ2-3; D gene unclear. The CDR3 extends over 12 amino acids. Germline values: CDR1 SGHTA, CDR2 FQGNSA. V was shortened by 1 base and J by 14 bases, with 13 bases between the two germline ends. The CDR3 bases are TGTGCCAGCAGCTTAGTCCGGTCTGTTCTGTATTTT. As protein: CASSLVRSVLYF.

The chain has TRBV6-1 and TRBJ2-7; D gene unclear. From germline, CDR1 is MNHNS and CDR2 SASEGT. CDR3 length equals 12 residues. Trimming removed 6 bases from V and 2 bases from J, with 8 bases in between. The CDR3 here is CASSPEAYEQYF. For the CDR3, the DNA is TGTGCCAGCAGCCCAGAGGCCTACGAGCAGTACTTC.

V and J are TRBV19 and TRBJ2-2, with 9 bases identical to TRBD2. CDR1 and CDR2 from the germline V gene are LNHDA and SQIVND (reference sequence). This CDR3 is built from 15 residues. With 8 bases clipped from V and 0 bases from J, the junction kept 4 bases outside the gene matches. CDR3 sequence reads: CASQERGANTGELFF. CDR3 nucleotides: TGTGCCAGTCAGGAGCGGGGGGCGAACACCGGGGAGCTGTTTTTT.

This clonotype turned up a few times. The chain joins TRBV20-1 to TRBJ1-2; D gene unclear. With 3 bases removed from V and 4 bases from J, the gap between germline ends came to 18 bases. In germline, CDR1 is DFQATT, CDR2 SNEGSKA (reference sequence). This CDR3 contains 15 residues. The CDR3 region has the DNA TGCAGTGCTAGTAGTATCGCGGAGGGAATCTATGGCTACACCTTC. Its translation: CSASSIAEGIYGYTF.

This chain uses TRBV6-1 with TRBJ1-2, with D maybe TRBD1 (5 bases). Trimming pared 4 bases from V and 0 bases from J, leaving 12 bases between. The CDR3 covers 15 residues. Germline CDR1 and CDR2: MNHNS and SASEGT. Here the CDR3 DNA reads TGTGCCAGCAGTGGACGGGACGGCTCTAACTATGGCTACACCTTC. It encodes CASSGRDGSNYGYTF.

This clonotype was recorded only once. J is TRBJ2-1 and V is TRBV11-3; D gene ambiguous. The CDR3 runs to 13 residues. Trimming removed 2 bases at V and 6 bases at J, with 8 bases between. In germline, CDR1 is SGHNT, CDR2 YENEEA. This CDR3 reads CASSLNPSNEQFF. The CDR3 DNA reads as TGTGCCAGCAGCTTAAACCCCTCCAATGAGCAGTTCTTC.

The chain has TRBV7-9 and TRBJ1-6, with D possibly TRBD1 on 5 matching bases. Germline-derived CDR1 and CDR2 are SEHNR and FQNEAQ (reference sequence). The V end was cut by 6 bases, the J end by 7 bases, with 10 bases between. This CDR3 is 13 amino acids long. Here the CDR3 DNA reads TGTGCCAGCAGGGGGCAGCTAAATTCACCCCTCCACTTT. This sequence encodes CASRGQLNSPLHF.

The chain joins TRBV20-1 to TRBJ2-2; 7 bases are shared with TRBD2. CDR1 is DFQATT and CDR2 is SNEGSKA in the germline V gene (reference sequence). V lost 5 bases to trimming and J lost 4 bases; unmatched junction nucleotides: 13. The CDR3 is 16 amino acids. The CDR3 loop reads CSAPNPWGGFTGELFF. In DNA, the CDR3 is TGCAGTGCTCCCAACCCATGGGGGGGTTTCACCGGGGAGCTGTTTTTT.

V usage is TRBV7-2 and J usage is TRBJ2-7; possibly TRBD2 for D (7 bases). CDR3 length: 13 residues. The V gene lost 4 bases and the J gene lost 6 bases, with 13 bases spanning the gap. Germline loops: CDR1 SGHTA, CDR2 FQGNSA. DNA of the CDR3: TGTGCCAGCAGCTCAAGAGGGGGGGGCGAGCAGTACTTC. Amino acids: CASSSRGGGEQYF. Full variable domain (missing parts from reference TRBV7-2 and TRBJ2-7): GAGVSQSPSNKVTEKGKDVELRCDPISGHTALYWYRQSLGQGLEFLIYFQGNSAPDKSGLPSDRFSAERTGGSVSTLTIQRTQQEDSAVYLCASSSRGGGEQYFGPGTRLTVT.

This chain uses TRBV7-2 with TRBJ1-1; 7 bases map to TRBD1. The CDR3 consists of 14 residues. Germline loops: CDR1 SGHTA, CDR2 FQGNSA. Trimming cost V 3 bases and J 1 base; bases outside gene matches: 2. The CDR3 DNA reads TGTGCCAGCAGCTTTCCAGGGGGGAACACTGAAGCTTTCTTT. It encodes CASSFPGGNTEAFF.